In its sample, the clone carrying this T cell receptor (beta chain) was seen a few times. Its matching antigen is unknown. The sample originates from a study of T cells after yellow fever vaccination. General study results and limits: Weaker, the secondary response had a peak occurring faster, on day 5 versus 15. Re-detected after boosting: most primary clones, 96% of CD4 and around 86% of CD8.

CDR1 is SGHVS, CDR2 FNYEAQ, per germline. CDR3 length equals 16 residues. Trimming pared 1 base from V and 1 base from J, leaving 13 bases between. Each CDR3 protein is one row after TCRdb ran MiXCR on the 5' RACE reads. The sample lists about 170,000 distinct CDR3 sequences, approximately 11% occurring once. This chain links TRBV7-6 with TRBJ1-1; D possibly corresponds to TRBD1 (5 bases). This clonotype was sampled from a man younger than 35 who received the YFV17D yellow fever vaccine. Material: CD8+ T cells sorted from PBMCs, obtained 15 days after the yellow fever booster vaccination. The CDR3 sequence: CASSLVAGEGNTEAFF. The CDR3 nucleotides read TGTGCCAGCAGCTTAGTGGCGGGGGAGGGGAACACTGAAGCTTTCTTT.